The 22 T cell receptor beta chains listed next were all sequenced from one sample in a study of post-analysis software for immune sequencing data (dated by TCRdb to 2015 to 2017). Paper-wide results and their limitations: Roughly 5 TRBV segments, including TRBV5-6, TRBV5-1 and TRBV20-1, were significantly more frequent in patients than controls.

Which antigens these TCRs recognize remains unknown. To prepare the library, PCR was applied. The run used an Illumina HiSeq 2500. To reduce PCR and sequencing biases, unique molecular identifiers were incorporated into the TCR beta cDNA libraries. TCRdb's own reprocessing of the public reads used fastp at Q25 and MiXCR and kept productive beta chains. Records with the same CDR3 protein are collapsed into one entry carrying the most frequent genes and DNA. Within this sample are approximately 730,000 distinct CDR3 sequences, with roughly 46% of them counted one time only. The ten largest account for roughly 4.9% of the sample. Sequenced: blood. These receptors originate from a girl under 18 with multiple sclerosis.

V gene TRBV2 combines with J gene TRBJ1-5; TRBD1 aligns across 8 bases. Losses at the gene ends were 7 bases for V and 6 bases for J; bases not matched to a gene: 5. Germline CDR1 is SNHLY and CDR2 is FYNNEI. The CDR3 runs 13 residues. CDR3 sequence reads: CASTGQGGQPQHF. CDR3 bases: TGTGCCAGCACCGGACAGGGAGGTCAGCCCCAGCATTTT.

CDR3: CASSRPGQGWEQYF. DNA for the CDR3: TGTGCCAGCAGCCGCCCGGGACAGGGCTGGGAGCAGTACTTC. The chain is built from TRBV12-3 or TRBV12-4 and TRBJ2-7; 9 bases fit TRBD1. The CDR3 contains 14 residues. J gave up 7 bases and V 6 bases, and 10 bases lay outside the gene matches.

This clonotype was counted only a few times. The DNA for the CDR3 is TGTGCCAGCAGTTTCCGCTCCGGGACAAGCTCCTACAATGAGCAGTTCTTC. Amino acids: CASSFRSGTSSYNEQFF. The rearrangement uses TRBV12-3 or TRBV12-4 and TRBJ2-1; D is possibly TRBD1 (6 bases). Deletions cut 3 bases from V and 0 bases from J, with 15 bases between. The CDR3 spans 17 residues.

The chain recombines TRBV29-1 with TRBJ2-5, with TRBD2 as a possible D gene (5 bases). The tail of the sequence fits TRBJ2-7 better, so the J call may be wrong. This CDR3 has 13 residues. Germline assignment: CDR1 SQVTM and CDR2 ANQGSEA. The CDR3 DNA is TGCAGCGTTGACGAGGGTAGGACGGGCGAGCAGTACTTC. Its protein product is CSVDEGRTGEQYF.

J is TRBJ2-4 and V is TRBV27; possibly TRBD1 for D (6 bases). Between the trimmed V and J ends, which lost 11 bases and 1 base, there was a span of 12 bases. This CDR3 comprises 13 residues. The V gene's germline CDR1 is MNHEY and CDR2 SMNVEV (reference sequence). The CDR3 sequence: CAGYDRAKNIQYF. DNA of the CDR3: TGTGCCGGCTACGACAGGGCCAAAAACATTCAGTACTTC.

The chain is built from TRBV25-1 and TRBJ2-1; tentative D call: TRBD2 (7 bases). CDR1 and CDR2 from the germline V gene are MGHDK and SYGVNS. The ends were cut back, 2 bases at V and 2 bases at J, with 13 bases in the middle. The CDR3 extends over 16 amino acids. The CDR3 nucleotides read TGTGCCAGCAGTGAAGGGGGGGGCATGACCTACAATGAGCAGTTCTTC. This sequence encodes CASSEGGGMTYNEQFF. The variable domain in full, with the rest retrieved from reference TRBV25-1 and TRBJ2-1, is EADIYQTPRYLVIGTGKKITLECSQTMGHDKMYWYQQDPGMELHLIHYSYGVNSTEKGDLSSESTVSRIRTEHFPLTLESARPSHTSQYLCASSEGGGMTYNEQFFGPGTRLTVL.

The DNA for the CDR3 is TGCAGCGTTGACAGGGGGGGAGATACGCAGTATTTT. It is translated as CSVDRGGDTQYF. This rearrangement joins TRBV29-1 to TRBJ2-3; D may correspond to TRBD1 or TRBD2 (7 bases each). V was clipped by 3 bases and J by 5 bases, with 9 bases between them. The CDR3 runs 12 residues. Germline assignment: CDR1 SQVTM and CDR2 ANQGSEA.

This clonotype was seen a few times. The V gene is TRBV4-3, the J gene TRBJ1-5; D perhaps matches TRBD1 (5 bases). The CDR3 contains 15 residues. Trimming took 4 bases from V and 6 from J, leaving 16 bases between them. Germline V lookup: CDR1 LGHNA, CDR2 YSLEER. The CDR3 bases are TGCGCCAGCAGCCCCGAGGTAGGGGTTGTTCAGCCCCAGCATTTT. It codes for CASSPEVGVVQPQHF.

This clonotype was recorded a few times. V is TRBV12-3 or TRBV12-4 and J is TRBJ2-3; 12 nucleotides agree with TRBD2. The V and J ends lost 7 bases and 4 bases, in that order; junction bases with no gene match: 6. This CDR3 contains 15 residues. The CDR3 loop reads CASTPSGRAPDTQYF. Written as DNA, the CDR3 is TGTGCCAGCACCCCTAGCGGGAGGGCCCCAGATACGCAGTATTTT.

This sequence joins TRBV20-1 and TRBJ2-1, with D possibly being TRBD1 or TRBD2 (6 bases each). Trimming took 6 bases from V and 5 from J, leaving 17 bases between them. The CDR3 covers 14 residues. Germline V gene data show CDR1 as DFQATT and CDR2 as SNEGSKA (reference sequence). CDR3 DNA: TGCAGTGCCGATGACACGGGGGCTAACAATGAGCAGTTCTTC. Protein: CSADDTGANNEQFF.

The CDR3 coding sequence is TGTGCCAGCAGCCCCCAAGGAGGGGACATTCAGTACTTC. Amino acids: CASSPQGGDIQYF. V and J are TRBV7-2 and TRBJ2-4; D may be TRBD2 (6 bases). The germline V and J ends were trimmed by 5 bases and 8 bases, with 13 bases remaining between them. The CDR3 runs 13 residues. Germline CDR1 is SGHTA and CDR2 is FQGNSA.

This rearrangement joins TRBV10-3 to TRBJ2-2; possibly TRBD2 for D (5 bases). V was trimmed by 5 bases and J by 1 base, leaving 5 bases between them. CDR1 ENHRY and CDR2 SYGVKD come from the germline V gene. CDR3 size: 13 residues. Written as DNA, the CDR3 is TGTGCCATCAGTCGGGAGAACACCGGGGAGCTGTTTTTT. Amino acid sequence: CAISRENTGELFF.

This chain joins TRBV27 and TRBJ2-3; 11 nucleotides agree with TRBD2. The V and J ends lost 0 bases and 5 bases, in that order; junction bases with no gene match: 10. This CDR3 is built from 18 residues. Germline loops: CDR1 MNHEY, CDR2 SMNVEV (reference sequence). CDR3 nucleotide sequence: TGTGCCAGCAGTTTATCCATCTTACTAGCGGGAGAAGTAGATACGCAGTATTTT. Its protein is CASSLSILLAGEVDTQYF.

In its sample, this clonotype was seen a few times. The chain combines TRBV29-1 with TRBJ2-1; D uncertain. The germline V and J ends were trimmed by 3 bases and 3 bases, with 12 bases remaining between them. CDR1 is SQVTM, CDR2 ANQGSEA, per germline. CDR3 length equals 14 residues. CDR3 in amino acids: CSVERKLLYNEQFF. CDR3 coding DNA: TGCAGCGTTGAGAGGAAACTACTCTACAATGAGCAGTTCTTC.

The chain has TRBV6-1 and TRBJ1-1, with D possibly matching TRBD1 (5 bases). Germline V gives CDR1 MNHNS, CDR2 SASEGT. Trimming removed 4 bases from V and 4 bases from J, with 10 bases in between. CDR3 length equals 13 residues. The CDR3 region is CASSGAQGTEAFF. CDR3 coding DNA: TGTGCCAGCAGTGGAGCCCAGGGCACTGAAGCTTTCTTT.

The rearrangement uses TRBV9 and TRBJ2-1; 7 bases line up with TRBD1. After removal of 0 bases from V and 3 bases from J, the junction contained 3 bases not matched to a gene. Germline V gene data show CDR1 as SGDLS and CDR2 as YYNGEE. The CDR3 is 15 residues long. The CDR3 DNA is TGTGCCAGCAGCGTAGAGGGGGCAGGCTACAATGAGCAGTTCTTC. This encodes CASSVEGAGYNEQFF. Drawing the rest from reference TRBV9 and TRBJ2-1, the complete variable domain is DSGVTQTPKHLITATGQRVTLRCSPRSGDLSVYWYQQSLDQGLQFLIQYYNGEERAKGNILERFSAQQFPDLHSELNLSSLELGDSALYFCASSVEGAGYNEQFFGPGTRLTVL.

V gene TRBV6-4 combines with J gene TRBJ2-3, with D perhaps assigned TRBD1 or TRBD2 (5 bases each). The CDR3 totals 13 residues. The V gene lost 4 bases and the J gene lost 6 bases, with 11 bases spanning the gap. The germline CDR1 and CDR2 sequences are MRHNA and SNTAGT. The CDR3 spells CASSGGAGDTQYF. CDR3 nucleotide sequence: TGTGCCAGCAGTGGAGGGGCTGGGGATACGCAGTATTTT.

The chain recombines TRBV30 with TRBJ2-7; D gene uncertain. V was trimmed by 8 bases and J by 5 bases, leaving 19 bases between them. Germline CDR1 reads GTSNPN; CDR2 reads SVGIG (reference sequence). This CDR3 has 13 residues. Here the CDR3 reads CAGTGPRRDEQYF. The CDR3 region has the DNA TGTGCCGGCACCGGACCGCGTCGGGACGAGCAGTACTTC.

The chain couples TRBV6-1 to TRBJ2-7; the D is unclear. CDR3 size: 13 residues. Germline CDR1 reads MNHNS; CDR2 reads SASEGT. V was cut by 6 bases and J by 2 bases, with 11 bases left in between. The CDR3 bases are TGTGCCAGCAGCGGTACCAGAGCCTACGAGCAGTACTTC. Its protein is CASSGTRAYEQYF.

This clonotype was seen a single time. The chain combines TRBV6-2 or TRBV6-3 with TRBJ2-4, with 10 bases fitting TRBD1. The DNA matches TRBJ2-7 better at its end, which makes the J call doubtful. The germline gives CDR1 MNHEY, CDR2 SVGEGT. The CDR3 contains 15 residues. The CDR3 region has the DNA TGTGCCAGCAGCCTAGAGACAGGGGGCTTCTACGAGCAGTACTTC. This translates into CASSLETGGFYEQYF.

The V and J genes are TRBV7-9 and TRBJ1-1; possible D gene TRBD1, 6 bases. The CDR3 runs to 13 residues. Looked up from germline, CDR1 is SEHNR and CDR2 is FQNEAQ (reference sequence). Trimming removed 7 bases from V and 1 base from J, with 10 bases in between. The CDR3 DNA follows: TGTGCCAGCATCAGGGGCTCGAACACTGAAGCTTTCTTT. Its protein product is CASIRGSNTEAFF.

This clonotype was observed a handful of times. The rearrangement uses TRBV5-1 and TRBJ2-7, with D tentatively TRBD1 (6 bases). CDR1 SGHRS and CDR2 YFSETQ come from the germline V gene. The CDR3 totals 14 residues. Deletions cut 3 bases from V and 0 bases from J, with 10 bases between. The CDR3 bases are TGCGCCAGCAGCTCAACAGGGCCCTCCTACGAGCAGTACTTC. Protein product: CASSSTGPSYEQYF.